Listed below are T cell receptor beta chains from one sample, sequenced in a study of blood T cell repertoires in COVID-19. TCRdb's copy holds only in-frame clones and misses some; the assay was immunoSEQ multiplex PCR. This sample carries about 130,000 clones, over 75% of them seen once, and the ten largest clones take about 9.9%. Material: peripheral blood. Receptors were obtained from a man aged 40-49 years with active or convalescent COVID-19. Both conserved end residues are part of each CDR3. A D gene is named only where the DNA matches it firmly. Clone size, where shown, is once, few, many, or a class for clones that have expanded.

D gene	V gene	clone size	J gene	CDR3 DNA	CDR3 protein
.	TRBV2	.	TRBJ2-3	TGTGCCAGCACGGAAGACACACATACAGATACGCAGTATTTT	CASTEDTHTDTQYF
.	TRBV24-1	.	TRBJ2-5	TGTGCCACCCAGGACACTCAAGAGACCCAGTACTTC	CATQDTQETQYF
.	TRBV9	few	TRBJ1-1	TGTGCCAGCAGCGAGTCCCCACAGACGAAGAACACTGAAGCTTTCTTT	CASSESPQTKNTEAFF
.	TRBV3-1/TRBV3-2	few	TRBJ2-7	TGTGCCAGCATAAATAGGGGGACAAACGAGCAGTACTTC	CASINRGTNEQYF
TRBD1	TRBV25-1	.	TRBJ1-1	TGTGCCAGCAGTGGGAGACAGGGGTGGGGGCCAACTGAAGCTTTCTTT	CASSGRQGWGPTEAFF
TRBD1	TRBV2	.	TRBJ1-2	TGTGCCAGTAACAGGGGCCCCGGCGATGGCTACACCTTC	CASNRGPGDGYTF
.	TRBV15	.	TRBJ2-6	TGTGCCACCAGCATGACAGGAAGCTCTGGGGCCAACGTCCTGACTTTC	CATSMTGSSGANVLTF
.	TRBV24-1	.	TRBJ2-5	TGTGCCACCAGCTCCGCGGGGGCCGGGGAGGAGACCCAGTACTTC	CATSSAGAGEETQYF
TRBD2	TRBV7-2	.	TRBJ2-3	TGTGCCAGCAGCCCGGCGGGAGCGGTCACAGATACGCAGTATTTT	CASSPAGAVTDTQYF
TRBD2	TRBV29-1	.	TRBJ2-5	TGCAGCGCCGAGCGGGGGGGCCGAGAGACCCAGTACTTC	CSAERGGRETQYF
TRBD1	TRBV7-9	once	TRBJ2-4	TGTGCCAGCAGTTCTCCGGGACAGGGGTACATTCAGTACTTC	CASSSPGQGYIQYF
TRBD1	TRBV7-3	.	TRBJ1-2	TGTGCCAGCAGCTCGAACCCGGGACAGGGAGGTGGCTACACCTTC	CASSSNPGQGGGYTF
TRBD1	TRBV5-1	.	TRBJ1-1	TGCGCCAGCAGCTCCAACACAGGGGGCACTGAAGCTTTCTTT	CASSSNTGGTEAFF
TRBD1	TRBV19	.	TRBJ2-5	TGTGCCACGAAAGCCGGGACAGGGACGGGCACCCAGTACTTC	CATKAGTGTGTQYF
TRBD1	TRBV6-1	.	TRBJ1-2	TGTGCCAGCAGTGAACCGATCAGGGGGTACTATGGCTACACCTTC	CASSEPIRGYYGYTF
.	TRBV7-9	.	TRBJ2-7	TGTGCCAGCAGCTTACAGGTAGTCCCCGAGCAGTACTTC	CASSLQVVPEQYF
TRBD2	TRBV11-2	once	TRBJ2-1	TGTGCCACTTTGCTCACGGGGGGGCCGGTACTTGAGCAGTTCTTC	CATLLTGGPVLEQFF
.	TRBV4-3	.	TRBJ2-7	TGCGCCAGCAGCCAAAGTCCGAAGGCAGGGATCTACGAGCAGTACTTC	CASSQSPKAGIYEQYF
.	TRBV27	.	TRBJ1-3	TGTGCCAGCAGTTTGCGGGGTTTCTCTGGAAACACCATATATTTT	CASSLRGFSGNTIYF
.	TRBV5-4	.	TRBJ2-4	TGTGCCAGCAGCTTGGAGCTAGCCAAAAACATTCAGTACTTC	CASSLELAKNIQYF
.	TRBV18	.	TRBJ2-5	TGTGCCAGCTCACCAGTCTCAGAGACCCAGTACTTC	CASSPVSETQYF
TRBD2	TRBV13	.	TRBJ2-7	TGTGCCAGCAGCTTAGGGGTAGCGGGTCCCTCCTACGAGCAGTACTTC	CASSLGVAGPSYEQYF
.	TRBV15	.	TRBJ1-4	TGTGCCACCAGCAGAGACAGGGGCGTTTATAGTAATGAAAAACTGTTTTTT	CATSRDRGVYSNEKLFF
TRBD2	TRBV2	.	TRBJ2-2	TGTGCCAGCACCGAACCGACTAGCGGGGGGCGCGACACCGGGGAGCTGTTTTTT	CASTEPTSGGRDTGELFF
.	TRBV2	once	TRBJ1-5	TGTGCCAGCAGTGGAAACTCACTCGCTTACAATCAGCCCCAGCATTTT	CASSGNSLAYNQPQHF
TRBD1	TRBV27	.	TRBJ1-2	TGTGCCAGCAGTAGACAGGGGATATGGTATGGCTACACCTTC	CASSRQGIWYGYTF
.	TRBV12-1	.	TRBJ1-5	TGTGCCAGCAGCTTTAGACAGGATCAGCCCCAGCATTTT	CASSFRQDQPQHF
TRBD1	TRBV7-9	.	TRBJ2-3	TGTGCCATCGGGCACAGGGGGCCAGATACGCAGTATTTT	CAIGHRGPDTQYF
.	TRBV4-3	.	TRBJ2-3	TGCGCCAGCAGCCTTAGCTGGCTAGCCGGCACAGATACGCAGTATTTT	CASSLSWLAGTDTQYF